The rows below give T cell receptor beta chains drawn from one sample of a study of cytomegalovirus exposure and HLA in healthy donors. This table comes from immunoSEQ multiplex PCR, and its TCRdb copy is limited to in-frame clones, with some not included. In the table there are approximately 150,000 clones, 80% to 85% of which are singletons. Sequenced input: PBMCs. The receptors were gathered from a man younger than 40 in good health and CMV-seronegative. Each CDR3 is given without its conserved first and last residue. The order of the fields is CDR3 protein, V gene, J gene, clone size. Clone size, where shown, is once, few, many, or a class for clones that have expanded.

ASSYSAPYYGYT	TRBV6-5	TRBJ1-2	.
ASSQDPTSGLQETQY	TRBV4-1	TRBJ2-5	.
ASSLGPRENTEAF	TRBV5-1	TRBJ1-1	.
AWSRDWSAEAF	TRBV30	TRBJ1-1	few
ASRPAPEGANVLT	TRBV6-1	TRBJ2-6	.
ASSQEGLAGRPLTNTQY	TRBV14	TRBJ2-3	.
ASSILAGGLYEQY	TRBV5-1	TRBJ2-7	.
ASSAGRGNNQPQH	TRBV2	TRBJ1-5	.
ASSYLGDRGNEQY	TRBV7-9	TRBJ2-7	.
ASSLGSGGSTDTQY	TRBV7-7	TRBJ2-3	.
ASSPQQTSYEQF	TRBV5-4	TRBJ2-1	few
ASSQTGDYGYT	TRBV5-6	TRBJ1-2	.
ASSLIGSPLH	TRBV19	TRBJ1-6	.
ASSQERRGHGYT	TRBV14	TRBJ1-2	.
ASISARSRQY	TRBV2	TRBJ2-7	.
ASATPNWETQY	TRBV6-1	TRBJ2-5	once
ASSQGGADREQY	TRBV4-2	TRBJ2-7	once
ASSSLRQGDNSPLH	TRBV5-1	TRBJ1-6	.
ASSPDRGNTEAF	TRBV19	TRBJ1-1	.
ASSLTGVDTQY	TRBV5-1	TRBJ2-3	.
ASSLPGLAHRGYEQY	TRBV7-9	TRBJ2-7	.
ASSLALSSGANVLT	TRBV5-4	TRBJ2-6	.
ASSETVQVTDTQY	TRBV5-1	TRBJ2-3	.
AISPTSGNNEQF	TRBV10-3	TRBJ2-1	.
ASRRDRGYTEAF	TRBV5-1	TRBJ1-1	few
AWSVHLGLPNQPQH	TRBV30	TRBJ1-5	.
ASSPTVANEQF	TRBV6-5	TRBJ2-1	few
ASSQVSAGNTIY	TRBV4-2	TRBJ1-3	.
ASSVGQGSETQY	TRBV9	TRBJ2-5	.
ASSPRLAGSYEQY	TRBV14	.	few
ASSLNLYGTGRNEQF	TRBV11-2	TRBJ2-1	.
ASSRPGQGYEQY	TRBV6-5	TRBJ2-7	.
ASSLSGGAETQY	TRBV9	TRBJ2-5	.
ASSWGLAGGEKETQY	TRBV5-1	TRBJ2-5	.
ASSLSRQGLGEQY	TRBV11-3	TRBJ2-7	.
ASSHTTTDTQY	TRBV14	TRBJ2-3	few
ASSDNAGADTQY	TRBV6-4	TRBJ2-3	once
AILAGGPSYEQY	TRBV10-3	TRBJ2-7	.
AWSVGDRARCL	TRBV30	TRBJ2-1	.
ASNSQGDRSPLH	TRBV19	TRBJ1-6	once